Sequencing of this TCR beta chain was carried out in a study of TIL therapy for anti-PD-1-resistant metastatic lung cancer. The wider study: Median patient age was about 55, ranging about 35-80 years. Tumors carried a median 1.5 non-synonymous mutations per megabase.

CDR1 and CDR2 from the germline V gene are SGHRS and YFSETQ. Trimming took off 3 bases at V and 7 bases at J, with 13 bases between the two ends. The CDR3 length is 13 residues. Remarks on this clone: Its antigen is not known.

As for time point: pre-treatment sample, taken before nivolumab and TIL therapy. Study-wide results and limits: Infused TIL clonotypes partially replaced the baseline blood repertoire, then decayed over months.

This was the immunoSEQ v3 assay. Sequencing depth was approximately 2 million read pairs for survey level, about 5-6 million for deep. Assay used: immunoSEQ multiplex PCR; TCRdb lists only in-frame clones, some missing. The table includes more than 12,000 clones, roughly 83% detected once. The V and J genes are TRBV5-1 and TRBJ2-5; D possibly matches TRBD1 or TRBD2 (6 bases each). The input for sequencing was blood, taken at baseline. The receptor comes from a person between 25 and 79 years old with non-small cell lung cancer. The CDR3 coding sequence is TGCGCCAGCAGCTATATACAGGGAGGGACCCAGTACTTC. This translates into CASSYIQGGTQYF.